This TCR beta chain is drawn from a study of T cell clonality in common variable immunodeficiency. Study findings and constraints: Fewer deletions and N-nucleotide insertions were reportedly seen in common variable immunodeficiency TCR beta sequences. CVID subjects showed higher TCRbeta clonality than healthy controls.

The data were produced by immunoSEQ multiplex PCR, yet TCRdb's version contains in-frame clones alone and is incomplete. The repertoire has tens of thousands of clones, none seen only once; the ten largest take about 1.9%. This clone has at least ten counts. Its matching antigen is unknown. Read data end 3 residues before the CDR3 end; the end is taken from the germline J gene. Germline values: CDR1 SQVTM, CDR2 ANQGSEA. The CDR3 is made up of 11 amino acids. V shed 6 bases, J shed 6 bases, and the junction held 5 bases outside the gene matches. This rearrangement joins TRBV29-1 to TRBJ2-7, with 7 bases aligning to TRBD2. The specimen sequenced was peripheral blood mononuclear cells. This TCR was sampled from a person aged 18 to 70 in good health. CDR3 sequence reads: CSVHSGGEQYF. Incomplete CDR3 DNA: TGCAGCGTCCACTCGGGGGGCGAG.